Sequencing of this T cell receptor beta chain was carried out in a study of cytomegalovirus exposure and HLA in healthy donors. Overall study findings and caveats: An apparent linkage of common viral pathogens to several of the most significant clusters emerged in a later analysis.

On this clone: Its antigen is undetermined.

Trimming removed 7 bases at V and 0 bases at J, with 9 bases between. Germline CDR1 and CDR2: MNHNS and SASEGT. The CDR3 has 14 residues. The PCR made use of 60 Vbeta and 13 Jbeta primers. Libraries were prepared by immunoSEQ multiplex PCR; TCRdb keeps only in-frame clonotypes and omits some of them. This table has about 130,000 clones, 79% appearing once. This clonotype was obtained from a man aged 35 to 55 in good health and CMV-seropositive. Sequencing was performed on PBMCs. V is TRBV6-1 and J is TRBJ2-2; D uncertain. CDR3 sequence: CASTWAANTGELFF. Here the CDR3 DNA reads TGTGCCAGCACCTGGGCAGCGAACACCGGGGAGCTGTTTTTT.